The 18 T cell receptor beta chains below were found in one sample sequenced in a study of blood T cells in healthy people across ages. It was with a sample-barcoded 5' primer and a J-beta primer mix that a second PCR of about 7 to 12 cycles was run. One entry per CDR3 protein, called by TCRdb with MiXCR from the 5' RACE reads. Of over a million distinct CDR3 sequences in the sample, approximately 59% were seen once. Sample: blood. The receptors here all came from a man younger than 35 in good health.

This chain joins TRBV4-1 and TRBJ2-7; 10 bases fit TRBD2. Per the germline V gene, CDR1 is MGHRA and CDR2 is YSYEKL. CDR3 length equals 17 residues. V trimming: 2 bases; J trimming: 2 bases; junction bases outside the gene matches: 9. The CDR3 DNA is TGCGCCAGCAGCCAAAAATTTGTAGCGGGAGGTCCCTACGAGCAGTACTTC. As protein: CASSQKFVAGGPYEQYF.

The genes are TRBV7-9 and TRBJ1-4; D not resolved. Germline lookup yields CDR1 SEHNR and CDR2 FQNEAQ (reference sequence). The ends were cut back, 6 bases at V and 6 bases at J, with 8 bases in the middle. The CDR3 runs 12 residues. The CDR3 DNA sequence: TGTGCCAGCAGGGAGAGGGATGAAAAACTGTTTTTT. Its translation: CASRERDEKLFF.

This clonotype appeared a few times. This chain joins TRBV27 and TRBJ2-7; possibly TRBD1 or TRBD2 for D (6 bases each). Between the trimmed V and J ends, which lost 6 bases and 6 bases, there was a span of 15 bases. This CDR3 is built from 13 residues. In germline, CDR1 is MNHEY, CDR2 SMNVEV (reference sequence). CDR3 nucleotides: TGTGCCAGCAGCCCTTGGGGGGCTTCCGAGCAGTACTTC. Its protein is CASSPWGASEQYF.

This sequence joins TRBV18 and TRBJ2-5; perhaps TRBD1 as D (6 bases). From germline, CDR1 is KGHSH and CDR2 LQKENI. Trimming removed 0 bases from V and 3 bases from J, with 11 bases in between. This CDR3 is built from 15 residues. The CDR3: CASSPPGTYEETQYF. The CDR3 nucleotides read TGTGCCAGCTCACCACCCGGGACATACGAAGAGACCCAGTACTTC.

For the CDR3, the DNA is TGTGCCAGCAACCTCGGCCTTTACCAAGAGACCCAGTACTTC. It is translated as CASNLGLYQETQYF. The V gene is TRBV6-1, the J gene TRBJ2-5; D is undetermined. This CDR3 region has 14 residues. The V end was cut by 7 bases, the J end by 0 bases, with 12 bases between. Germline CDR1 is MNHNS and CDR2 is SASEGT.

The chain carries TRBV29-1 and TRBJ2-1, with D perhaps matching TRBD1 or TRBD2 (5 bases each). The J call may not be correct, given that the DNA end is closer to TRBJ2-7. Germline V CDR1 and CDR2: SQVTM, ANQGSEA. The CDR3 sequence is 15 residues long. CDR3 region: CSVARRGERYNEQYF. The CDR3 DNA is TGCAGCGTTGCACGCAGAGGGGAGAGATACAATGAGCAGTACTTC.

The CDR3 here is CASSLVGSRQNTEAFF. CDR3 in DNA: TGTGCCAGCAGCTTAGTGGGTTCCCGGCAGAACACTGAAGCTTTCTTT. This sequence joins TRBV7-6 and TRBJ1-1; no firm D call. The V and J ends lost 1 base and 1 base respectively, with 13 bases between them. The CDR3 contains 16 residues. Germline V gene lookup returns CDR1 SGHVS and CDR2 FNYEAQ.

V and J are TRBV4-1 and TRBJ2-2; 7 bases fit TRBD2. Per germline, CDR1 MGHRA and CDR2 YSYEKL. The CDR3 runs 16 residues. The V gene end was trimmed by 3 bases and the J gene end by 1 base; junction bases not matched to a gene: 5. The CDR3 protein is CASSQFGGGNTGELFF. CDR3 DNA: TGCGCCAGCAGCCAGTTCGGCGGGGGGAACACCGGGGAGCTGTTTTTT.

The table lists this clonotype with a count of one. The chain joins TRBV28 to TRBJ1-2; weak D call: TRBD1 (6 bases). The CDR3 is 14 amino acids. Germline assignment: CDR1 MDHEN and CDR2 SYDVKM. Trimming removed 6 bases from V and 6 bases from J, with 17 bases in between. CDR3 region: CASRGPGAPNGYTF. In DNA, the CDR3 is TGTGCCAGCAGGGGGCCAGGGGCCCCTAATGGCTACACCTTC.

The V call is TRBV6-1, the J call TRBJ2-7; possible D gene TRBD2, 6 bases. This CDR3 is built from 14 residues. Germline CDR1 is MNHNS and CDR2 is SASEGT. With 6 bases removed from V and 7 bases from J, the gap between germline ends came to 19 bases. The chain's CDR3 is CASRRGPRDVEQYF. Here the CDR3 DNA reads TGTGCCAGCAGGCGGGGACCCCGGGACGTGGAGCAGTACTTC.

The chain links TRBV2 to TRBJ2-5; 14 bases map to TRBD2. Germline V gives CDR1 SNHLY, CDR2 FYNNEI. V gave up 9 bases and J gave up 5 bases; unmatched junction bases: 8. The CDR3 covers 15 residues. CDR3 DNA: TGTGCCAGTGAGACTAGCGGGAGGGCCGGTGAGACCCAGTACTTC. Translating gives CASETSGRAGETQYF.

This clonotype was counted only a few times. The chain recombines TRBV7-6 with TRBJ2-5, with D possibly being TRBD2 (5 bases). V lost 1 base, J lost 1 base, and 10 bases lay in between. CDR1 is SGHVS and CDR2 is FNYEAQ in the germline V gene. The CDR3 length is 15 residues. CDR3 in amino acids: CASSLVPGTQETQYF. CDR3 DNA sequence: TGTGCCAGCAGCTTAGTCCCGGGAACCCAAGAGACCCAGTACTTC.

This sequence joins TRBV4-1 and TRBJ2-2; D unclear. Trimming stripped 1 base from V and 2 bases from J, with 8 bases between. The CDR3 covers 15 residues. Germline loops: CDR1 MGHRA, CDR2 YSYEKL. In DNA, the CDR3 is TGCGCCAGCAGCCAAGCGGGCGTTAACACCGGGGAGCTGTTTTTT. This translates into CASSQAGVNTGELFF.

The rearrangement joins TRBV14 to TRBJ1-4; perhaps TRBD1 as D (6 bases). Trimming pared 4 bases from V and 6 bases from J, leaving 15 bases between. The CDR3 covers 15 residues. The germline CDR1 and CDR2 sequences are SGHDN and FVKESK. CDR3 protein: CASSRVGTPYEKLFF. The CDR3 DNA follows: TGTGCCAGCAGCCGCGTCGGGACACCCTATGAAAAACTGTTTTTT.

This clonotype has a count of ten or more. As DNA, the CDR3 is TGTGCCAGCAGTTTTGCCCAGGAGAAGTTCTTC. This translates into CASSFAQEKFF. The chain uses TRBV28 and TRBJ2-1; D is unresolved. The CDR3 loop spans 11 amino acids. Germline loops: CDR1 MDHEN, CDR2 SYDVKM. V lost 3 bases, J lost 14 bases, and 11 bases lay in between.

This chain connects TRBV28 to TRBJ2-5, with TRBD2 matching 7 bases. The CDR3 is made up of 14 amino acids. Germline V gene sequence: CDR1 MDHEN, CDR2 SYDVKM. J was trimmed by 5 bases and V by 4 bases; bases with no gene match: 7. CDR3 nucleotides: TGTGCCAGCAGTTCCGTTGGGGGGGAGGAGACCCAGTACTTC. It translates to CASSSVGGEETQYF.

The chain combines TRBV25-1 with TRBJ1-6; D not resolved. The V end was cut by 2 bases, the J end by 8 bases, with 25 bases between. Germline CDR1 MGHDK, CDR2 SYGVNS. There are 19 residues in the CDR3. CDR3 coding DNA: TGTGCCAGCAGTGAAACCCAAGGACGGGTAGTCGGCGAATATTCACCCCTCCACTTT. Protein product: CASSETQGRVVGEYSPLHF.

The J gene is TRBJ1-2, the V gene TRBV15, with a possible D match to TRBD1 (6 bases). The germline V and J ends were trimmed by 3 bases and 0 bases, with 14 bases remaining between them. In germline, CDR1 is LNHNV, CDR2 YYDKDF (reference sequence). This CDR3 comprises 16 residues. CDR3 in amino acids: CATSSRGGKANYGYTF. The CDR3 region has the DNA TGTGCCACCAGCAGCCGGGGGGGCAAGGCTAACTATGGCTACACCTTC.